The 20 T cell receptor beta chains below come from one sample, sequenced in a study of OX40 agonist ivuxolimab in advanced cancers. Receptors were amplified or captured by the immunoSEQ multiplex PCR assay. Held by TCRdb, this immuneACCESS table contains in-frame sequences only and omits some clones. Under half of the omission traces to an unresolved V gene where checked; the cause of the rest is unknown. This sample holds approximately 13,000 clones; roughly two thirds were observed only once. The top ten clones comprise approximately 26% of the sample. This sample comprised CD4+ or CD8+ T cells sorted from blood, obtained in a trial of the OX40 agonist ivuxolimab. The receptors originated from an adult with an advanced solid tumor such as melanoma, head and neck, liver or kidney cancer.

The genes are TRBV30 and TRBJ2-5; 7 bases match TRBD1. The V and J ends lost 0 bases and 0 bases, in that order; junction bases with no gene match: 10. Germline assignment: CDR1 GTSNPN and CDR2 SVGIG (reference sequence). The CDR3 has 17 amino acids. The CDR3 here is CAWSVGGRALYQETQYF. The CDR3, as DNA: TGTGCCTGGAGTGTAGGGGGCAGGGCCCTCTACCAAGAGACCCAGTACTTC.

In its sample, this clone was seen once. V usage is TRBV9 and J usage is TRBJ1-2; unclear D gene. Germline V gene lookup returns CDR1 SGDLS and CDR2 YYNGEE. The CDR3 consists of 15 residues. V lost 4 bases to trimming and J lost 5 bases, with 18 bases between them. CDR3 amino acids: CASSSTLDRRYGYTF. The DNA of the CDR3 is TGTGCCAGCAGCTCCACTCTAGACCGCCGGTATGGCTACACCTTC.

This clone was detected a few times. This chain uses TRBV6-8 with TRBJ1-1; 7 bases agree with TRBD1. The CDR3 has 13 amino acids. V lost 7 bases and J lost 4; bases outside the gene matches: 6. Germline assignment: CDR1 MNHGY and CDR2 SAAAGT. CDR3 protein: CASNRQGSTEAFF. CDR3 DNA sequence: TGTGCCAGCAACCGACAGGGTAGCACTGAAGCTTTCTTT.

The J gene is TRBJ2-7, the V gene TRBV11-2, with D tentatively TRBD1 (6 bases). Germline lookup yields CDR1 SGHAT and CDR2 FQNNGV. The CDR3 has 17 amino acids. Trimming took 4 bases from V and 4 from J, leaving 23 bases between them. CDR3 DNA sequence: TGTGCCAGCAGCTCGCCACCGGGACAACGCACCCTATACGAGCAGTACTTC. Translated, it gives CASSSPPGQRTLYEQYF.

The J gene is TRBJ1-1, the V gene TRBV19; TRBD1 agrees at 7 bases. V shed 5 bases, J shed 6 bases, and the junction held 9 bases outside the gene matches. Looked up from germline, CDR1 is LNHDA and CDR2 is SQIVND (reference sequence). The CDR3 sequence is 14 residues long. The CDR3 sequence: CASSFRQGDAEAFF. The DNA of the CDR3 is TGTGCCAGTAGTTTCCGACAGGGCGACGCTGAAGCTTTCTTT.

This clone was observed a few times. The V gene is TRBV7-7, the J gene TRBJ2-7, with unresolved D. Trimming took 3 bases from V and 2 from J, leaving 8 bases between them. Germline values: CDR1 SSHAT, CDR2 FNYEAQ (reference sequence). The CDR3 is 13 residues long. DNA of the CDR3: TGTGCCAGCAGCTTTAACCCGACCTACGAGCAGTACTTC. Protein: CASSFNPTYEQYF.

CDR3 nucleotide sequence: TGTGCCAGTAGTATAGAAAGAGATCAGCCCCAGCATTTT. Its translation: CASSIERDQPQHF. The chain combines TRBV19 with TRBJ1-5; D call uncertain. V was clipped by 0 bases and J by 5 bases, with 5 bases between them. Germline lookup yields CDR1 LNHDA and CDR2 SQIVND (reference sequence). The CDR3 has 13 residues.

J is TRBJ2-5 and V is TRBV7-9, with D possibly matching TRBD1 (6 bases). CDR3 length: 13 amino acids. V was cut by 3 bases and J by 5 bases, with 10 bases left in between. Germline loops: CDR1 SEHNR, CDR2 FQNEAQ (reference sequence). In nucleotides, the CDR3 is TGTGCCAGCAGCTTCACAGGGTGGGAGACCCAGTACTTC. Its protein is CASSFTGWETQYF.

The gene calls are TRBV28 and TRBJ1-2; D remains ambiguous. V lost 2 bases and J 3 bases, leaving 4 bases between the germline ends. This CDR3 has 12 residues. Germline values: CDR1 MDHEN, CDR2 SYDVKM. CDR3 protein: CASSLNDYGYTF. CDR3 DNA sequence: TGTGCCAGCAGTTTAAACGACTATGGCTACACCTTC.

The chain couples TRBV27 to TRBJ1-1, with 9 bases fitting TRBD1. The CDR3 runs to 14 residues. CDR1 is MNHEY, CDR2 SMNVEV, per germline (reference sequence). J was trimmed by 1 base and V by 6 bases; bases with no gene match: 3. The CDR3 coding sequence is TGTGCCAGCAGCTCGGGACAGGGGAACACTGAAGCTTTCTTT. Translating gives CASSSGQGNTEAFF.

The V gene is TRBV6-6, the J gene TRBJ1-2; D not resolved. Germline CDR1 MNHNY, CDR2 SVGAGI (reference sequence). This CDR3 region has 15 residues. Trimming stripped 6 bases from V and 6 bases from J, with 20 bases between. The CDR3 loop reads CASSPSRGVGHGYTF. CDR3 nucleotides: TGTGCCAGCAGCCCGTCGCGGGGTGTAGGGCATGGCTACACCTTC.

J is TRBJ2-1 and V is TRBV4-1; D gene unclear. V gave up 0 bases and J gave up 7 bases, with 13 bases separating them. This CDR3 is 15 amino acids long. Per the germline V gene, CDR1 is MGHRA and CDR2 is YSYEKL. The CDR3 loop reads CASSQDPGVPNEQFF. The CDR3 DNA reads as TGCGCCAGCAGCCAAGATCCCGGAGTTCCGAATGAGCAGTTCTTC.

The V and J genes are TRBV7-2 and TRBJ2-3; TRBD1 matches 11 bases. This CDR3 is 16 amino acids long. Germline-derived CDR1 and CDR2 are SGHTA and FQGNSA. The V gene end was trimmed by 4 bases and the J gene end by 5 bases; junction bases not matched to a gene: 8. In nucleotides, the CDR3 is TGTGCCAGCAGCTCCCAGGACAGGGGGCTGGGAGATACGCAGTATTTT. Translation gives CASSSQDRGLGDTQYF. The full variable domain, its missing parts supplied by reference TRBV7-2 and TRBJ2-3, is GAGVSQSPSNKVTEKGKDVELRCDPISGHTALYWYRQSLGQGLEFLIYFQGNSAPDKSGLPSDRFSAERTGGSVSTLTIQRTQQEDSAVYLCASSSQDRGLGDTQYFGPGTRLTVL.

The chain couples TRBV28 to TRBJ1-1; TRBD1 matches at 8 bases. This CDR3 has 15 amino acids. In germline, CDR1 is MDHEN, CDR2 SYDVKM. After removal of 5 bases from V and 5 bases from J, the junction contained 10 bases not matched to a gene. The CDR3 bases are TGTGCCAGCAGTCTAGACCAGGGGGCGCAGACTGAAGCTTTCTTT. Protein sequence: CASSLDQGAQTEAFF.

The rearrangement uses TRBV4-3 and TRBJ1-4, with D tentatively TRBD1 (5 bases). This CDR3 is built from 16 residues. Trimming took 0 bases from V and 7 from J, leaving 15 bases between them. The germline gives CDR1 LGHNA, CDR2 YSLEER. The CDR3 DNA follows: TGCGCCAGCAGCCAAGATCGGGGGGGGATGGGTGAAAAACTGTTTTTT. It encodes CASSQDRGGMGEKLFF.

This sequence joins TRBV5-1 and TRBJ1-6; D remains ambiguous. The germline CDR1 and CDR2 sequences are SGHRS and YFSETQ. Trimming removed 1 base at V and 5 bases at J, with 13 bases between. The CDR3 extends over 16 amino acids. The DNA for the CDR3 is TGCGCCAGCAGCTTGTGGCCGGGGTCTAATAATTCACCCCTCCACTTT. It translates to CASSLWPGSNNSPLHF.

Remarks on this clone: One end of the junction varies from germline; a read error may be responsible. The V gene is TRBV27, the J gene TRBJ2-7; 7 bases match TRBD2. The germline gives CDR1 MNHEY, CDR2 SMNVEV (reference sequence). This CDR3 spans 13 amino acids. For the CDR3, the DNA is TGTGCCAGCAGAGGGACTATCTCCCACGAGCAGTACTTC. Residues: CASRGTISHEQYF.

This rearrangement joins TRBV4-2 to TRBJ2-3; D is possibly TRBD2 (6 bases). Per the germline V gene, CDR1 is LGHNA and CDR2 is YNFKEQ. V lost 1 base and J lost 3, with 14 bases in between. The CDR3 is made up of 16 amino acids. CDR3 in DNA: TGTGCCAGCAGCCAAGCTTTCCTAGCGCCTACAGATACGCAGTATTTT. This sequence encodes CASSQAFLAPTDTQYF.

The V call is TRBV11-2, the J call TRBJ2-2, with 7 bases aligning to TRBD2. The CDR3 totals 16 residues. The V and J ends lost 2 bases and 7 bases, in that order; junction bases with no gene match: 10. The germline V gene encodes CDR1 SGHAT and CDR2 FQNNGV. The CDR3 DNA follows: TGTGCCAGCAGCTTAAGCCCTAAACTAGCGAGCGGGGAGCTGTTTTTT. Translated, it gives CASSLSPKLASGELFF.

This clone was counted a single time. The J gene is TRBJ2-1, the V gene TRBV25-1; 10 positions agree with TRBD1. This CDR3 region has 17 residues. V gave up 4 bases and J gave up 7 bases; unmatched junction bases: 13. Per germline, CDR1 MGHDK and CDR2 SYGVNS. Here the CDR3 reads CASSGKTGTGAQNEQFF. The CDR3 DNA is TGTGCCAGCAGTGGGAAGACCGGGACAGGGGCCCAAAATGAGCAGTTCTTC.